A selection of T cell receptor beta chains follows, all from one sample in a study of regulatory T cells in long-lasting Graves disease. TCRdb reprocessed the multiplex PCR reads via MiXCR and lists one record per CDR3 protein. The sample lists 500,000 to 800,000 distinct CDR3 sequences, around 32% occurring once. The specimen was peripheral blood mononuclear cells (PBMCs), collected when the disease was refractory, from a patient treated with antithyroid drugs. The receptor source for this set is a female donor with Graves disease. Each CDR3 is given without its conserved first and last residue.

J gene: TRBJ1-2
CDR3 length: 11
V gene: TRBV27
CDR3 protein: ASSHTVRDGYT

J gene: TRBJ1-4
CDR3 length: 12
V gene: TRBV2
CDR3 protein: AGTRSLSNEKLF

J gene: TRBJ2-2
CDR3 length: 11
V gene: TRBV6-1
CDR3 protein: ASSELRSGELF

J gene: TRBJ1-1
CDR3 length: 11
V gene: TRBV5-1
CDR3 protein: ASMHPANTEAF

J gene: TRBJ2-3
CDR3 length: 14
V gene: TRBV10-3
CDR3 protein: AISELNRGITDTQY

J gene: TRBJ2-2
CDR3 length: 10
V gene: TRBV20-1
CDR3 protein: SARGLAGELF

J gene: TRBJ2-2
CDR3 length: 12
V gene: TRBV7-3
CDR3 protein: ASSPLRMSGELF

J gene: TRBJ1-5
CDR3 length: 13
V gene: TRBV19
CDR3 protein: ASSHSDNSNQPQH

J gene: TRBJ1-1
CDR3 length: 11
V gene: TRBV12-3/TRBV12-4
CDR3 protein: ASTRGKGTEAF

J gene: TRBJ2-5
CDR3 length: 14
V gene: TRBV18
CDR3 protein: ASSRDAGGYQETQY

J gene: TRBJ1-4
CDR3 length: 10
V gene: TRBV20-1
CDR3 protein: SARPSLGKLF

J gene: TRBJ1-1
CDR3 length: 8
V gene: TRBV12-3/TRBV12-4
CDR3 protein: ASGITEAF

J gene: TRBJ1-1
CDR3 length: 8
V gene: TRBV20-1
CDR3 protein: SAWKAEAF

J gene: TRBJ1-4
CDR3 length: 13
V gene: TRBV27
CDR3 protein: ASGAPGITNEKLF

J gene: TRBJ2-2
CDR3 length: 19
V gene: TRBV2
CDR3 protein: ASSWARAGTSGRAGTGELF

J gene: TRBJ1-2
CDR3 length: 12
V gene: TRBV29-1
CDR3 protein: SVRDRGRDYGYT

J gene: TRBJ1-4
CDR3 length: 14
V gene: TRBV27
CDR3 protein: ASSLLLGRGAEKLF

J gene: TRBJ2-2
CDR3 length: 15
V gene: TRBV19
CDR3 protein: ASSKDRGLIDTGELF

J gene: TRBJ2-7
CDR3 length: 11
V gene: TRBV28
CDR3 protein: ASSRRTAYEQY

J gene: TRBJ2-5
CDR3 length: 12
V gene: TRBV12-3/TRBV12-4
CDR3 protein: ASTSSLAPETQY

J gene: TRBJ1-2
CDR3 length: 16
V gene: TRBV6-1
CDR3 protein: ASTGGLGSGRANYGYT

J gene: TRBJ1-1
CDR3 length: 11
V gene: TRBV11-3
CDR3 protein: ASSLYWDSKAF

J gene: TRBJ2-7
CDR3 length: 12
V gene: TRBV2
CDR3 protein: ASTKGGVGGEQY

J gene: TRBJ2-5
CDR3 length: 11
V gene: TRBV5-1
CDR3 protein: ASSLVAQETQY

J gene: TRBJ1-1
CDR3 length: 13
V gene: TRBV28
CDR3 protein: ASSLVPGQNTEAF

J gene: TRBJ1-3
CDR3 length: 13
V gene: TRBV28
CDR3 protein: ASSLQQGFGNTIY